This T cell receptor beta chain is from a study of T cell responses to AZD1222 COVID-19 vaccine. This CDR3 comprises 12 residues. Germline CDR1 is SGHRS and CDR2 is YFSETQ. Trimming took off 3 bases at V and 4 bases at J, with 7 bases between the two ends. Assay used: immunoSEQ multiplex PCR; TCRdb lists only in-frame clones, some missing. Among some 140,000 clones, around 90% were seen once, and the ten largest hold 4.5% to 7%. Sequencing used peripheral blood, obtained 28 days after the second AZD1222 dose. J is TRBJ2-5 and V is TRBV5-1; tentatively, D is TRBD2 (5 bases). The TCR originated in an adult who received the AZD1222 COVID-19 vaccine. CDR3 residues: CASSWAGETQYF. Here the CDR3 DNA reads TGCGCCAGCAGCTGGGCGGGAGAGACCCAGTACTTC.